Listed here is a single T cell receptor beta chain. This entry comes from a study of blood T cell repertoires in COVID-19. The wider study: Nucleic acid was either cDNA or gDNA, and it came from T cells, B-cell-depleted T cells, or PBMCs.

CDR1 LNHDA and CDR2 SQIVND come from the germline V gene (reference sequence). This CDR3 is 18 amino acids long. The ends lost 7 bases at V and 4 bases at J; junction bases unmatched: 11. Measured with immunoSEQ multiplex PCR; TCRdb has only the in-frame clones, and not every one. This sample has approximately 91,000 clones; 75% to 90% occur once, and the top ten carry around a fifth. The source material was peripheral blood. V and J are TRBV19 and TRBJ2-6; TRBD2 aligns across 12 bases. The source of this sequence is a human donor in a cohort sampled during active COVID-19. As DNA, the CDR3 is TGTGCCAGTAAACCAGGACTAGCGGGAAGTTCCGGGGCCAACGTCCTGACTTTC. This translates into CASKPGLAGSSGANVLTF.